This is a list of T cell receptor beta chains from one sample in a study of identical twins. Each CDR3 protein is one row after TCRdb ran MiXCR on the 5' RACE reads. The sample has 1.5 million to 2 million distinct CDR3 sequences, around 29% seen once; the top ten hold 0.25% to 0.3%. Sequenced: cord blood. These receptors all stem from a newborn girl in good health. The CDR3 runs from the conserved cysteine through the conserved F or W. The D gene is left open where the match is weak. Expanded clones are given a class, and other clones once, few, many or no size at all.

cdr3_aa cdr3_nt cdr3_length j_call clone_size v_call d_call
CSARRVRSAAEAFF TGCAGTGCTAGGAGGGTCAGATCCGCGGCTGAAGCTTTCTTT 14 TRBJ1-1 . TRBV20-1 .
CASSLGHSTDTQYF TGTGCCAGCAGCTTGGGACATTCCACAGATACGCAGTATTTT 14 TRBJ2-3 many TRBV5-1 .
CASSLAGGGTYSNQPQHF TGTGCCAGCAGCTTAGCAGGAGGGGGGACCTATAGCAATCAGCCCCAGCATTTT 18 TRBJ1-5 . TRBV7-9 .
CAISGTSVGVEQYF TGTGCCATCAGTGGGACTAGCGTGGGGGTCGAGCAGTACTTC 14 TRBJ2-7 . TRBV10-3 TRBD2
CASSKDRGNEQFF TGTGCCAGCAGTAAAGACAGGGGCAATGAGCAGTTCTTC 13 TRBJ2-1 . TRBV6-1 TRBD1
CASRQATGNYEQYF TGTGCCAGCAGACAAGCAACAGGGAACTACGAGCAGTACTTC 14 TRBJ2-7 . TRBV2 .
CASNWHGNTDTQYF TGTGCCAGCAACTGGCACGGTAACACAGATACGCAGTATTTT 14 TRBJ2-3 many TRBV6-6 .
CASSYLTVPNEQYF TGTGCCAGCAGTTACCTGACAGTTCCCAACGAGCAGTACTTC 14 TRBJ2-7 few TRBV6-5 .
CAISEGANEKLFF TGTGCCATCAGTGAGGGGGCTAATGAAAAACTGTTTTTT 13 TRBJ1-4 many TRBV10-3 .
CASSLNGQTFQETQYF TGTGCCAGCAGCTTAAACGGGCAGACCTTCCAAGAGACCCAGTACTTC 16 TRBJ2-5 few TRBV7-6 .
CASSLGILGERTEAFF TGTGCCAGCAGCTTAGGGATCTTGGGGGAGAGAACTGAAGCTTTCTTT 16 TRBJ1-1 few TRBV4-2 .
CASSLYFDRARTGELFF TGTGCCAGCAGCCTCTACTTCGACAGGGCAAGGACCGGGGAGCTGTTTTTT 17 TRBJ2-2 . TRBV3-1 TRBD1
CASSRGPLKETQFF TGTGCCAGCAGCAGGGGGCCCCTAAAAGAGACCCAGTTCTTC 14 TRBJ2-1 . TRBV7-2 TRBD1
CASSEAVVRFSGNQPQHF TGTGCCAGCAGTGAAGCGGTTGTTCGGTTTTCGGGTAATCAGCCCCAGCATTTT 18 TRBJ1-5 . TRBV6-1 .
CASSLASPGQGLWYSNQPQHF TGTGCCAGCAGTTTAGCGTCCCCGGGACAGGGGTTGTGGTATAGCAATCAGCCCCAGCATTTT 21 TRBJ1-5 . TRBV12-3/TRBV12-4 TRBD1
CSAAITGEGSPLHF TGCAGCGCCGCAATTACAGGGGAGGGTTCACCCCTCCACTTT 14 TRBJ1-6 few TRBV29-1 TRBD1
CASSPRGQGHEQYF TGCGCCAGCAGCCCAAGGGGGCAGGGCCACGAGCAGTACTTC 14 TRBJ2-7 . TRBV5-1 TRBD1